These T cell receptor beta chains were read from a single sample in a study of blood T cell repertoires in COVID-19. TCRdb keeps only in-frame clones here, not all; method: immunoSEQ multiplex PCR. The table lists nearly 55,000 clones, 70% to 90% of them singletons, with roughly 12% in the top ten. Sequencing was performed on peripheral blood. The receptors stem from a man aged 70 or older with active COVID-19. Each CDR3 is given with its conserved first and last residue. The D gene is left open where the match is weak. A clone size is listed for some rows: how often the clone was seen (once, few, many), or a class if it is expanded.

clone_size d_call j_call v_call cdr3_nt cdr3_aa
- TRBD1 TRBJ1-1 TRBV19 TGTGCCAGTAGTACCAGGGGGCGCGGGGTGAACACTGAAGCTTTCTTT CASSTRGRGVNTEAFF
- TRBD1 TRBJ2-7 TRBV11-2 TGTGCCAGCAGCTTAGATTACAGGGGGCCCTACGAGCAGTACTTC CASSLDYRGPYEQYF
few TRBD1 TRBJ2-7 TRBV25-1 TGTGCCAGCAGTGACGGGGGACAGGGGTTGGACGAGCAGTACTTC CASSDGGQGLDEQYF
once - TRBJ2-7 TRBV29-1 TGCAGCGTAGGAGATTTTTACGAGCAGTACTTC CSVGDFYEQYF
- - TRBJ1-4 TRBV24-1 TGTGCCACCAGTGATTTCTATAATGAAAAACTGTTTTTT CATSDFYNEKLFF
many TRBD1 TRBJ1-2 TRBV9 TGTGCCAGCAGCCCCACCGGGACAGGAGGTAGCTACACCTTC CASSPTGTGGSYTF
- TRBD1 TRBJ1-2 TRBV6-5 TGTGCCAGCAGATCGACAGGGTTTAATGGCTACACCTTC CASRSTGFNGYTF
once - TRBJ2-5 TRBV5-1 TGCGCCAGCAGCTTGGCCCCTAGCCCAGAGACCCAGTACTTC CASSLAPSPETQYF
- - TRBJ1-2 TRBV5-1 TGCGCCAGCAGCTTGGCAGAGGCTAACTATGGCTACACCTTC CASSLAEANYGYTF
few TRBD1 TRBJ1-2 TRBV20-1 TGCAGCTCAACAGGGGCGGGTGGCTACACCTTC CSSTGAGGYTF
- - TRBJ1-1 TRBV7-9 TGTGCCAGCAGCCCGAGTAGGCGGATGAACACTGAAGCTTTCTTT CASSPSRRMNTEAFF
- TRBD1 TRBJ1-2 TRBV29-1 TGCAGCGTGCGTGACTGGACAGGGAAAGACTATGGCTACACCTTC CSVRDWTGKDYGYTF
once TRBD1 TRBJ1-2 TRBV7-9 TGTGCCAGCAGCCATAGACAGGGAAGGGGCTACACCTTC CASSHRQGRGYTF
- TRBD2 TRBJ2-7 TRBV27 TGTGCCAGCAGTTTATCGGCGGGGGGGAAGGCATACGAGCAGTACTTC CASSLSAGGKAYEQYF
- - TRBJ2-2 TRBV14 TGTGCCAGCAGCCAAGAATCCGGGGGAGTAAGGAACACCGGGGAGCTGTTTTTT CASSQESGGVRNTGELFF
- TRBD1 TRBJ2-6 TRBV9 TGTGCCAGCAGCGCCCACAGGGGTGACCCCTCTGGGGCCAACGTCCTGACTTTC CASSAHRGDPSGANVLTF